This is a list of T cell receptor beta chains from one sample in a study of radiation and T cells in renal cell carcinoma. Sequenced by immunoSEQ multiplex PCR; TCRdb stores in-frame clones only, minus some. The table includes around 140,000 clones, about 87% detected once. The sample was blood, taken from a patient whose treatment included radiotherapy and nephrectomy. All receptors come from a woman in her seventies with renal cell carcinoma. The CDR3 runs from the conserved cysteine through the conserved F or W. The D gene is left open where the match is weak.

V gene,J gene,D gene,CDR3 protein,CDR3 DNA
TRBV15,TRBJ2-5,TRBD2,CATSGIPGLGTETQYF,TGTGCCACCAGCGGTATCCCGGGACTAGGGACGGAGACCCAGTACTTC
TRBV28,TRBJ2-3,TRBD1,CASTSAGQGADTQYF,TGTGCCAGCACGTCCGCGGGACAGGGAGCAGATACGCAGTATTTT
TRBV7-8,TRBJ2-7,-,CASSPSSGKYEQYF,TGTGCCAGCAGCCCGAGCTCAGGGAAGTACGAGCAGTACTTC
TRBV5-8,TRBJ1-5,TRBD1,CASNGDRHNQPQHF,TGTGCTAGTAACGGGGACAGGCACAATCAGCCCCAGCATTTT
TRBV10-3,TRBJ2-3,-,CATRGGIVTDTQYF,TGTGCCACCAGAGGTGGAATAGTCACAGATACGCAGTATTTT
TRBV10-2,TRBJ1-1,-,CASKASKNTEAFF,TGCGCCAGCAAAGCTTCGAAGAACACTGAAGCTTTCTTT
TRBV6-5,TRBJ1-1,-,CASSYAMNTEAFF,TGTGCCAGCAGTTACGCAATGAACACTGAAGCTTTCTTT
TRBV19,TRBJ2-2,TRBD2,CASSMSGGPGELFF,TGTGCCAGTAGTATGAGCGGGGGGCCCGGGGAGCTGTTTTTT
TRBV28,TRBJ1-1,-,CASSLDGANTEAFF,TGTGCCAGCAGTTTGGACGGAGCGAACACTGAAGCTTTCTTT
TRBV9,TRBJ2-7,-,CASSVPGRYEQYF,TGTGCCAGCAGCGTTCCGGGACGCTACGAGCAGTACTTC
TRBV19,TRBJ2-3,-,CASSIEGLSTDTQYF,TGTGCCAGTAGTATTGAGGGACTTAGCACAGATACGCAGTATTTT
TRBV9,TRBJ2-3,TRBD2,CASSVDPAGGPRDTQYF,TGTGCCAGCAGCGTAGATCCAGCGGGGGGACCGAGGGATACGCAGTATTTT